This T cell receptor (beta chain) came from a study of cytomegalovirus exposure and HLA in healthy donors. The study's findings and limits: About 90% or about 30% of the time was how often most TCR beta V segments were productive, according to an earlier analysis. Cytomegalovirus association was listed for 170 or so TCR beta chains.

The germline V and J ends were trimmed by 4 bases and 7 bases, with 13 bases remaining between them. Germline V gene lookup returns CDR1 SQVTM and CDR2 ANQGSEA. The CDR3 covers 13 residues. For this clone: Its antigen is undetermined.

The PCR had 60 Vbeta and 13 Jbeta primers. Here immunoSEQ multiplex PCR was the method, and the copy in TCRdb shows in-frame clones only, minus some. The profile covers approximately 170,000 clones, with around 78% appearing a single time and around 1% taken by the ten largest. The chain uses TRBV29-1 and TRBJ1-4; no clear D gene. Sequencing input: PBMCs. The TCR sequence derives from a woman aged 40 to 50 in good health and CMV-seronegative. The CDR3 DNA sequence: TGCAGCGTTGCGGGTAAAGGTGGTGAAAAACTGTTTTTT. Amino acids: CSVAGKGGEKLFF. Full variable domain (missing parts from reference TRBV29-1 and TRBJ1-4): SAVISQKPSRDICQRGTSLTIQCQVDSQVTMMFWYRQQPGQSLTLIATANQGSEATYESGFVIDKFPISRPNLTFSTLTVSNMSPEDSSIYLCSVAGKGGEKLFFGSGTQLSVL.